The 18 T cell receptor beta chains in this list originate from one sample, sequenced in a study of CD8+CD57+ T cells in acquired aplastic anemia. In patients chosen for sequencing, flow cytometry had shown CD8+CD57+ cell expansion. Genomic DNA provided the template from which TCR beta VDJ and CDR3 profiles were obtained. TCRdb re-called the reads through MiXCR, storing one row per CDR3 protein. The sample includes fewer than 250,000 distinct CDR3 sequences, around 46% of them seen just once. Source material: sorted CD4+, CD8+, or CD8+CD57+ T cells (not recorded which) from PBMCs. These TCRs come from a human donor with aplastic anemia.

This clonotype came up many times. The rearrangement joins TRBV7-9 to TRBJ2-4; no reliable D call. This CDR3 comprises 14 residues. Germline values: CDR1 SEHNR, CDR2 FQNEAQ (reference sequence). Trimming removed 5 bases at V and 1 base at J, with 9 bases between. CDR3 sequence reads: CASSPGRAKNIQYF. CDR3 nucleotides: TGTGCCAGCAGCCCCGGCAGGGCCAAAAACATTCAGTACTTC.

As for this clonotype: An end of the junction does not agree with germline; a read error may underlie this. CDR3 in DNA: TGTGCCGGTAGCTTACAGGGGAGGACCGGGGAGCTGTACTTC. Encoded protein: CAGSLQGRTGELYF. V is TRBV5-1 and J is TRBJ2-7, with D perhaps TRBD1 (7 bases). Per the germline V gene, CDR1 is SGHRS and CDR2 is YFSETQ. The CDR3 extends over 14 amino acids.

This sequence joins TRBV24-1 and TRBJ2-1, with 14 nucleotides matching TRBD2. Germline V lookup: CDR1 KGHDR, CDR2 SFDVKD. J lost 4 bases, V lost 4 bases, and 5 bases had no gene match. The CDR3 runs 17 residues. CDR3 DNA: TGTGCCACCAGTGACCAGGGACTAGCGGGAGTTTACAATGAGCAGTTCTTC. It codes for CATSDQGLAGVYNEQFF.

This clonotype was seen repeatedly, ten times or more. The V and J genes are TRBV24-1 and TRBJ1-2; D may be TRBD1 (6 bases). This CDR3 is built from 15 residues. CDR1 and CDR2 from the germline V gene are KGHDR and SFDVKD. V was clipped by 2 bases and J by 3 bases, with 12 bases between them. The CDR3 DNA is TGTGCCACCAGTGATTCCGACGGACAGCACTATGGCTACACCTTC. Protein product: CATSDSDGQHYGYTF.

This clonotype was seen many times. The CDR3 reads CSARDFRWTGELFF. The CDR3 DNA reads as TGCAGTGCTAGGGACTTTAGATGGACCGGGGAGCTGTTTTTT. The V gene is TRBV20-1, the J gene TRBJ2-2, with D possibly TRBD2 on 5 matching bases. Trimming removed 3 bases from V and 5 bases from J, with 13 bases in between. The CDR3 consists of 14 residues. Germline V gene data show CDR1 as DFQATT and CDR2 as SNEGSKA (reference sequence).

V and J are TRBV7-3 and TRBJ2-7; unclear D gene. V was pared by 3 bases and J by 9 bases, with 12 bases between. The germline gives CDR1 SGHTA, CDR2 FQGTGA. The CDR3 is 12 amino acids. The CDR3 sequence: CASSLKESGQYF. The DNA of the CDR3 is TGTGCCAGCAGCTTGAAGGAGTCAGGGCAGTACTTC.

J is TRBJ2-1 and V is TRBV12-3 or TRBV12-4, with D perhaps given as TRBD1 or TRBD2 (5 bases each). The CDR3 extends over 16 amino acids. Trimming cost V 2 bases and J 1 base, with 12 bases left between them. The CDR3 bases are TGTGCCAGCAGTTTATCGCTGGGGGAGTCCTACAATGAGCAGTTCTTC. Protein sequence: CASSLSLGESYNEQFF.

Only a few counts were recorded for this clonotype. A read error may be the cause here, since a much bigger clone is one base away. The chain carries TRBV15 and TRBJ1-2, with unresolved D. Germline CDR1 reads LNHNV; CDR2 reads YYDKDF (reference sequence). This CDR3 comprises 13 residues. The CDR3 region is CAASIQSNYGYTF. The DNA of the CDR3 is TGTGCCGCCAGCATCCAGTCTAACTATGGCTACACCTTC.

This clonotype occurred once. The chain links TRBV6-4 to TRBJ2-1; 9 nucleotides line up with TRBD1. V shed 1 base and J 10 bases; nucleotides not matched to a gene: 5. The length of the CDR3 is 14 residues. The germline gives CDR1 MRHNA, CDR2 SNTAGT. Written as DNA, the CDR3 is TGTGCCAGCAGTGACTTGGGACAGGGAGGCGAGCAGTTCTTC. Amino acid sequence: CASSDLGQGGEQFF.

This clonotype was detected ten times or more. This chain links TRBV7-6 with TRBJ2-7; 8 bases fit TRBD2. The germline V gene encodes CDR1 SGHVS and CDR2 FNYEAQ. The length of the CDR3 is 15 residues. J was trimmed by 4 bases and V by 5 bases; bases with no gene match: 10. CDR3 nucleotide sequence: TGTGCCAGCAGCCCGGGGGGCGGGGGGAAGTACGAGCAGTACTTC. Its translation: CASSPGGGGKYEQYF.

This clonotype has ten or more counts. The V and J genes are TRBV20-1 and TRBJ2-1; TRBD1 agrees at 9 bases. Looked up from germline, CDR1 is DFQATT and CDR2 is SNEGSKA (reference sequence). This CDR3 region has 18 residues. The J segment lost 9 bases and the V segment lost 3 bases, leaving 21 bases of the junction unmatched. For the CDR3, the DNA is TGCAGTGCTAGCCCTAACACCCGGACAGGGGCAATCCCATTTGAGCAGTTCTTC. This translates into CSASPNTRTGAIPFEQFF.

This clonotype was observed a handful of times. This chain connects TRBV27 to TRBJ2-7, with TRBD2 as a possible D gene (6 bases). The CDR3 consists of 10 residues. The V end lost 11 bases, the J end lost 3 bases, and 8 bases lay between the germline ends. Germline loops: CDR1 MNHEY, CDR2 SMNVEV (reference sequence). The CDR3 coding sequence is TGTGCCGCGGGGAGCTACGAGCAGTACTTC. Translation gives CAAGSYEQYF.

The CDR3 sequence is CASSYSYVSGGTDTQYF. Written as DNA, the CDR3 is TGTGCCAGCAGTTACTCTTATGTTAGCGGGGGTACAGATACGCAGTATTTT. V and J are TRBV6-2 or TRBV6-3 and TRBJ2-3; 9 nucleotides align to TRBD2. CDR3 length: 17 residues. V was clipped by 0 bases and J by 3 bases; unmatched bases: 7. Per germline, CDR1 MNHEY and CDR2 SVGEGT.

This clonotype was recorded many times. The rearrangement links TRBV13 to TRBJ1-5, with D possibly TRBD1 on 6 matching bases. The ends were cut back, 7 bases at V and 4 bases at J, with 8 bases in the middle. The CDR3 is 12 amino acids. The germline CDR1 and CDR2 sequences are PRHDT and FYEKMQ (reference sequence). CDR3 nucleotides: TGTGCCAGCAAACAGGGAAATCAGCCCCAGCATTTT. This encodes CASKQGNQPQHF.

The rearrangement uses TRBV25-1 and TRBJ1-6; perhaps TRBD1 as D (6 bases). The germline gives CDR1 MGHDK, CDR2 SYGVNS. Trimming removed 3 bases at V and 3 bases at J, with 9 bases between. The CDR3 is 15 amino acids. The CDR3 loop is CASSDGGYYNSPLHF. In DNA form, the CDR3 reads TGTGCCAGCAGTGACGGGGGCTACTATAATTCACCCCTCCACTTT.

In its sample, this clonotype was seen many times. The V call is TRBV29-1, the J call TRBJ2-7, with 9 bases aligning to TRBD1. The CDR3 covers 13 residues. Germline lookup yields CDR1 SQVTM and CDR2 ANQGSEA. After removal of 6 bases from V and 6 bases from J, the junction contained 9 bases not matched to a gene. The CDR3 nucleotides are TGCAGCGTATTGTTACAGGGGGCGGGCGAGCAGTACTTC. Encoded protein: CSVLLQGAGEQYF.

The genes are TRBV29-1 and TRBJ1-2; D unresolved. Per the germline V gene, CDR1 is SQVTM and CDR2 is ANQGSEA. The CDR3 sequence is 12 residues long. V was shortened by 6 bases and J by 7 bases, with 15 bases between the two germline ends. CDR3 in DNA: TGCAGCGTCGAGGGAAGGGAGAGTGGCTACACCTTC. Translating it yields CSVEGRESGYTF.

This clonotype was seen a few times. CDR3 coding DNA: TGTGCCACCAGCGGGGCCGGGATTAGCACAGATACGCAGTATTTT. This gives the protein CATSGAGISTDTQYF. The genes are TRBV15 and TRBJ2-3, with D possibly being TRBD1 or TRBD2 (5 bases each). The CDR3 consists of 15 residues. In germline, CDR1 is LNHNV, CDR2 YYDKDF (reference sequence). V lost 5 bases and J 0 bases, leaving 12 bases between the germline ends.